This T cell receptor beta chain was retrieved from a study of CD8+ T cells in alopecia areata. Investigators isolated RNA and reverse transcribed it into cDNA to act as the sequencing template. Profiling relied on immunoSEQ multiplex PCR, and the TCRdb table lists in-frame clones only, not all of them. The sample carries several thousand clones, less than 85% recorded once. Trimming shortened V by 3 bases and J by 1 base, and 8 bases separated the two germline ends. The CDR3 has 13 residues. Germline-derived CDR1 and CDR2 are SQVTM and ANQGSEA. Sorting of CD4+ cells into CD25+CD127- cells was performed for roughly five patients. From PBMCs, CD4+ and CD8+ T cells were sorted.

V gene TRBV29-1 combines with J gene TRBJ2-3, with D maybe TRBD1 (5 bases). Sample: CD4+ Tregs sorted from blood. This clonotype was obtained from a human donor with alopecia areata. The CDR3 DNA sequence: TGCAGCGTTGATAAGGGGCGCACAGATACGCAGTATTTT. The encoded protein is CSVDKGRTDTQYF.